This T cell receptor (beta chain) was identified during a study of T cell repertoires in cytomegalovirus infection. A note on this clonotype: Its target is unknown.

The CDR3 is 14 amino acids. Germline lookup yields CDR1 MNHEY and CDR2 SMNVEV (reference sequence). V was pared by 4 bases and J by 4 bases, with 13 bases between. TCRdb independently ran MiXCR on the reads; one entry per CDR3 protein. The sample has some 920,000 distinct CDR3 sequences; approximately 33% are singletons. The clonotype comes from a human donor in good health (CMV status not recorded). Some clones in this sample may be carry-over from other donors' samples. This sequence joins TRBV27 and TRBJ1-1; perhaps TRBD1 as D (6 bases). The sequenced sample was cultured CD8+ T cells from PBMCs, obtained from culture after CMV antigen stimulation. CDR3 nucleotides: TGTGCCAGCAGTTGGGGGGCTCGGAGCACTGAAGCTTTCTTT. It is translated as CASSWGARSTEAFF.